This TCR beta chain is drawn from a study of T cell responses to AZD1222 COVID-19 vaccine. Study-wide background: Whether given at about 4 or about 12 weeks, second doses were pooled. Study-level points and caveats: Clonal diversity was possibly underestimated, and the donors were mostly white British, with more females. Seropositive AZD1222 recipients at baseline numbered only five to seven. Reports say nearly half of spike-specific TCRs go after unmutated variant regions.

Here immunoSEQ multiplex PCR was the method, and the copy in TCRdb shows in-frame clones only, minus some. The repertoire holds 75,000 to 90,000 clones, 60% to 80% seen once, with 20% to 25% in the top ten. Germline CDR1 reads LNHDA; CDR2 reads SQIVND (reference sequence). V was pared by 5 bases and J by 7 bases, with 11 bases of the junction left unmatched. The CDR3 sequence is 17 residues long. A remark on this clone: The antigen is undetermined.

The rearrangement uses TRBV19 and TRBJ2-1; TRBD2 aligns across 13 bases. This clonotype was obtained from an adult in good health. This specimen consisted of peripheral blood, obtained on day 0 of AZD1222 vaccination. As DNA, the CDR3 is TGTGCCAGTAGTGATGGACTAGCGGGAGCACTTAGAAATGAGCAGTTCTTC. Translating gives CASSDGLAGALRNEQFF.